Following are 18 T cell receptor beta chains from one sample sequenced in a study of cytomegalovirus exposure and HLA in healthy donors. Using immunoSEQ multiplex PCR, the repertoire was profiled, and TCRdb retains in-frame clones only, with some absent. The table has some 88,000 clones, 95% to 97% seen once. Sequenced input: PBMCs. The source is a man between 18 and 35 years old in good health and CMV-seronegative.

The chain employs TRBV18 and TRBJ2-1; D not resolved. Trimming shortened V by 3 bases and J by 0 bases, and 12 bases separated the two germline ends. This CDR3 has 16 amino acids. Looked up from germline, CDR1 is KGHSH and CDR2 is LQKENI. The CDR3 DNA sequence: TGTGCCAGCTCACCTCGGCCCGGCGGCTCCTACAATGAGCAGTTCTTC. Its translation: CASSPRPGGSYNEQFF.

The chain joins TRBV18 to TRBJ2-1; D is possibly TRBD1 (5 bases). Germline loops: CDR1 KGHSH, CDR2 LQKENI. The CDR3 contains 14 residues. Trimming stripped 6 bases from V and 5 bases from J, with 14 bases between. CDR3 amino acids: CASSSNLGDNEQFF. In DNA, the CDR3 is TGTGCCAGCTCCTCTAACCTAGGGGACAATGAGCAGTTCTTC.

The J gene is TRBJ1-1, the V gene TRBV27, with a possible D match to TRBD1 (5 bases). Germline V gene lookup returns CDR1 MNHEY and CDR2 SMNVEV (reference sequence). V was clipped by 6 bases and J by 1 base, with 9 bases between them. The CDR3 totals 13 residues. DNA for the CDR3: TGTGCCAGCAGCTTAGGGGCGAACACTGAAGCTTTCTTT. Its protein product is CASSLGANTEAFF.

The rearrangement links TRBV6-5 to TRBJ2-3; TRBD2 might be the D (5 bases). Trimming took off 4 bases at V and 10 bases at J, with 15 bases between the two ends. In germline, CDR1 is MNHEY, CDR2 SVGAGI. CDR3 length: 13 residues. In DNA form, the CDR3 reads TGTGCCAGCAGTTCTGGAGGCTTCAAGGCGCAGTATTTT. Translation gives CASSSGGFKAQYF.

The chain carries TRBV7-6 and TRBJ2-2; 12 positions match TRBD2. Looked up from germline, CDR1 is SGHVS and CDR2 is FNYEAQ. The trim removed 1 base at V and 1 base at J, leaving 10 bases unmatched. There are 20 residues in the CDR3. CDR3 nucleotide sequence: TGTGCCAGCAGCTTAGTGACTAGCGGGAGTAGGTTGAGGAACACCGGGGAGCTGTTTTTT. It is translated as CASSLVTSGSRLRNTGELFF.

This rearrangement joins TRBV10-3 to TRBJ2-7; perhaps TRBD1 as D (6 bases). The CDR3 covers 13 residues. V was clipped by 5 bases and J by 6 bases, with 14 bases between them. Germline loops: CDR1 ENHRY, CDR2 SYGVKD. The CDR3 here is CAISTHRESEQYV. The CDR3 nucleotides read TGTGCCATCAGTACACACAGGGAAAGCGAGCAGTACGTC.

The chain couples TRBV21-1 to TRBJ2-7; the DNA was not used to check the table's D call, TRBD2. TRBV21-1 constitutes a pseudogene. The CDR3 covers 17 residues. CDR3 coding DNA: TGTGCCAGCAGCAAGAATCCCCAGACGGGGAGCTCCTACGAGCAGTACGTC. Translated: CASSKNPQTGSSYEQYV.

This chain joins TRBV7-2 and TRBJ2-7; D unresolved. There are 14 residues in the CDR3. Trimming shortened V by 4 bases and J by 2 bases, and 12 bases separated the two germline ends. CDR1 and CDR2 (germline): SGHTA, FQGNSA. CDR3 coding DNA: TGTGCCAGCAGCTGGAGTAATGCGGCCTACGAGCAGTACTTC. This translates into CASSWSNAAYEQYF.

The chain joins TRBV4-1 to TRBJ2-7, with TRBD1 identical over 7 bases. The germline gives CDR1 MGHRA, CDR2 YSYEKL. The J segment lost 0 bases and the V segment lost 6 bases, leaving 8 bases of the junction unmatched. This CDR3 contains 15 residues. CDR3 DNA: TGCGCCAGCAGACCGATAGGGGACAGCTCCTACGAGCAGTACTTC. Translated: CASRPIGDSSYEQYF.

The chain has TRBV6-5 and TRBJ2-1; D is perhaps TRBD2 (5 bases). The CDR3 spans 15 residues. Trimming cost V 6 bases and J 6 bases, with 18 bases left between them. The V gene's germline CDR1 is MNHEY and CDR2 SVGAGI. CDR3 in amino acids: CASSLRTRPVNEQFF. The CDR3 bases are TGTGCCAGCAGCCTCCGCACTAGGCCAGTCAATGAGCAGTTCTTC.

The V and J genes are TRBV6-5 and TRBJ1-2; tentative D call: TRBD1 (5 bases). The CDR3 contains 14 residues. V was cut by 3 bases and J by 2 bases, with 10 bases left in between. The germline gives CDR1 MNHEY, CDR2 SVGAGI. The CDR3: CASSYSRGNYGYTF. The DNA of the CDR3 is TGTGCCAGCAGTTATAGTAGGGGAAACTATGGCTACACCTTC.

The chain employs TRBV11-2 and TRBJ2-5; 7 positions agree with TRBD2. The V segment lost 3 bases and the J segment 3 bases; nucleotides outside the gene matches: 10. Germline-derived CDR1 and CDR2 are SGHAT and FQNNGV. This CDR3 spans 16 amino acids. The CDR3 spells CASSFASGPREETQYF. CDR3 nucleotides: TGTGCCAGCAGCTTTGCTAGCGGTCCACGGGAAGAGACCCAGTACTTC.

The V gene is TRBV28, the J gene TRBJ2-1, with a possible D match to TRBD1 (5 bases). Germline V gene lookup returns CDR1 MDHEN and CDR2 SYDVKM. Deletions cut 8 bases from V and 4 bases from J, with 21 bases between. The CDR3 contains 16 residues. CDR3 residues: CASRPRLDSLYNEQFF. CDR3 DNA sequence: TGTGCCAGCCGCCCCCGATTAGACAGTTTGTACAATGAGCAGTTCTTC.

This chain joins TRBV11-3 and TRBJ2-1; TRBD2 aligns across 13 bases. Germline V gives CDR1 SGHNT, CDR2 YENEEA. This CDR3 has 16 amino acids. Trimming removed 5 bases from V and 9 bases from J; junction bases left unmatched: 10. The CDR3 protein is CASSGRLAGGRGEQFF. Here the CDR3 DNA reads TGTGCCAGCAGCGGGCGACTAGCGGGAGGACGAGGTGAGCAGTTCTTC.

This clone was observed once. J is TRBJ1-5 and V is TRBV27; TRBD1 might be the D (6 bases). Germline V gene data show CDR1 as MNHEY and CDR2 as SMNVEV (reference sequence). Trimming removed 2 bases from V and 5 bases from J, with 16 bases in between. The CDR3 consists of 16 residues. CDR3 sequence reads: CASSLGAGAGDQPQHF. The CDR3, as DNA: TGTGCCAGCAGTTTAGGGGCAGGGGCTGGGGATCAGCCCCAGCATTTT.

The chain links TRBV6-5 to TRBJ2-7; D is uncertain. The length of the CDR3 is 16 residues. Germline CDR1 and CDR2: MNHEY and SVGAGI. V lost 0 bases to trimming and J lost 0 bases, with 12 bases between them. The CDR3 spells CASSYSFEYLSYEQYF. CDR3 bases: TGTGCCAGCAGTTACTCATTCGAGTACCTCTCCTACGAGCAGTACTTC.

V gene TRBV28 combines with J gene TRBJ2-7; D not certain. V was shortened by 9 bases and J by 4 bases, with 19 bases between the two germline ends. Germline assignment: CDR1 MDHEN and CDR2 SYDVKM. CDR3 length: 14 amino acids. CDR3 sequence reads: CASSILRTFYEQYF. The CDR3 DNA reads as TGTGCCAGTAGCATCCTCCGAACTTTTTACGAGCAGTACTTC.

This CDR3 reads CSPQEGQGAVGANVLTF. The CDR3 DNA is TGCAGCCCTCAAGAGGGACAGGGGGCTGTTGGGGCCAACGTCCTGACTTTC. This chain joins TRBV29-1 and TRBJ2-6, with 12 bases fitting TRBD1. The CDR3 spans 17 residues. The V gene's germline CDR1 is SQVTM and CDR2 ANQGSEA. J was trimmed by 3 bases and V by 8 bases; bases with no gene match: 11.